This T cell receptor beta chain comes out of a study of cytomegalovirus exposure and HLA in healthy donors. Study results and limitations: It was 164 TCR beta chains that were listed as cytomegalovirus-associated.

Use of 60 Vbeta and 13 Jbeta primers characterized the PCR. The protocol was immunoSEQ multiplex PCR, while the TCRdb copy is restricted to in-frame clones and leaves out a portion. Of fewer than 200,000 clones in the sample, roughly 80% were seen once. CDR1 is LGHNA, CDR2 YSLEER, per germline. CDR3 length equals 18 residues. V gave up 2 bases and J gave up 1 base, with 21 bases separating them. Points on this clone: Its matching antigen is unknown.

This clonotype was obtained from a woman aged 18-29 years in good health and CMV-seronegative. The J gene is TRBJ2-7, the V gene TRBV4-3; the D gene is possibly TRBD1 (6 bases). Input material: PBMCs. The CDR3 sequence: CASSQSITGLNPSYEQYF. The CDR3 bases are TGCGCCAGCAGCCAATCAATAACAGGGCTTAATCCATCCTACGAGCAGTACTTC.